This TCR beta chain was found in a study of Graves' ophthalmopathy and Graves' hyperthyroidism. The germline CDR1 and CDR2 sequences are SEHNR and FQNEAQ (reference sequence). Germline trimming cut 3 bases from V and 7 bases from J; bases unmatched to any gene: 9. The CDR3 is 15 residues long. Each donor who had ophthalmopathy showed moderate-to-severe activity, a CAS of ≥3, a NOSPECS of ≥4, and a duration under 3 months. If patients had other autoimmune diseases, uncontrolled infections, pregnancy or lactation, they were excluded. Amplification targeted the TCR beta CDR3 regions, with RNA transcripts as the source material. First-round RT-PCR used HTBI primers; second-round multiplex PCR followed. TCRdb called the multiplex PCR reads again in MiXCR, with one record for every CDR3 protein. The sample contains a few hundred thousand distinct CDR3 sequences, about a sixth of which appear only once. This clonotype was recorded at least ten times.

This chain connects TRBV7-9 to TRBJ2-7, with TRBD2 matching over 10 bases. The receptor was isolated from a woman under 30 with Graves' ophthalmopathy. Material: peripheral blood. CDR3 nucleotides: TGTGCCAGCAGCTTTTCTCTAGCGGGAGTGGGGGAGCAGTACTTC. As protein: CASSFSLAGVGEQYF.